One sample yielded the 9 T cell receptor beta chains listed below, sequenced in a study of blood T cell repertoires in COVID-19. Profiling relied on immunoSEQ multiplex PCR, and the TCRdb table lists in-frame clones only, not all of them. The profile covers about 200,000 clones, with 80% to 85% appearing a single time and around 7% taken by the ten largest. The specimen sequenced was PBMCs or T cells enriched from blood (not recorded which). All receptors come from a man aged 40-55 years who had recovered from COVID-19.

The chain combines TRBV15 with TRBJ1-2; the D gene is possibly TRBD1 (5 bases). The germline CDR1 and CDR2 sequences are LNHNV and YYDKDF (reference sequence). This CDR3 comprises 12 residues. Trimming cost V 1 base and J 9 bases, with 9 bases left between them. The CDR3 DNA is TGTGCCACCAGCAGAGCGGGGGGGAGCTACACCTTC. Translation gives CATSRAGGSYTF.

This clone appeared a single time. In DNA form, the CDR3 reads TGTGCCAGCAGCTCCCAGCGGGCCGAGCAGTACTTC. Its protein is CASSSQRAEQYF. This chain joins TRBV3-1 (or the pseudogene TRBV3-2) and TRBJ2-7, with D possibly matching TRBD2 (6 bases). CDR1 and CDR2 (germline): LGHDT, YNNKEL (reference sequence). V was pared by 5 bases and J by 6 bases, with 11 bases between. The CDR3 totals 12 residues.

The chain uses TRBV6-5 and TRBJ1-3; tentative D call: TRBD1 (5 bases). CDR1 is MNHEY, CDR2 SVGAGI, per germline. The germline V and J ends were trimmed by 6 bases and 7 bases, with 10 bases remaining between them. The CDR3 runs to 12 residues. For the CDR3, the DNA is TGTGCCAGCAGCCCCCGGGGGAACACCATATATTTT. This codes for CASSPRGNTIYF.

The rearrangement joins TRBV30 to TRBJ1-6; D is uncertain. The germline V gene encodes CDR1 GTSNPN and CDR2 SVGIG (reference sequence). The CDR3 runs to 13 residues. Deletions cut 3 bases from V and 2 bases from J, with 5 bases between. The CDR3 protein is CAWSGAYNSPLHF. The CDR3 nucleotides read TGTGCCTGGAGCGGGGCCTATAATTCACCCCTCCACTTT.

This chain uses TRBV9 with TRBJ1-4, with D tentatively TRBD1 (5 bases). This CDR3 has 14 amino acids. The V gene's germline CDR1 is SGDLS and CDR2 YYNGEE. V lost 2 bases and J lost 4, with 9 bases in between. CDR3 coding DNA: TGTGCCAGCAGCGTGTCAGGGCATAATGAAAAACTGTTTTTT. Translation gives CASSVSGHNEKLFF.

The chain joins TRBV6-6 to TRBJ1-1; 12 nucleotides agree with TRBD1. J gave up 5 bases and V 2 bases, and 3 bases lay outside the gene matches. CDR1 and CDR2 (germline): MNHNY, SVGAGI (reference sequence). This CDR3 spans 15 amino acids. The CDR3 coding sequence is TGTGCCAGCAGTTACCGGGGACAGGGGGCAACTGAAGCTTTCTTT. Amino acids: CASSYRGQGATEAFF.

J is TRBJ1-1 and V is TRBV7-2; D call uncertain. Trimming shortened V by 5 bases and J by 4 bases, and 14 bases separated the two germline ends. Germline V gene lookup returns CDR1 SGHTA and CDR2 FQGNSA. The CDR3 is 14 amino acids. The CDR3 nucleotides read TGTGCCAGCAGCCGTGGACGGGGAGCCACTGAAGCTTTCTTT. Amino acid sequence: CASSRGRGATEAFF.

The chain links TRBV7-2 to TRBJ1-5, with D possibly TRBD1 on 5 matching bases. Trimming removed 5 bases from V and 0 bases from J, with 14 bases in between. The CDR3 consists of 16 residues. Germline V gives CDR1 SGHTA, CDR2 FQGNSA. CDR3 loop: CASSPTVGNSNQPQHF. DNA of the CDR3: TGTGCCAGCAGCCCGACAGTAGGGAATAGCAATCAGCCCCAGCATTTT.

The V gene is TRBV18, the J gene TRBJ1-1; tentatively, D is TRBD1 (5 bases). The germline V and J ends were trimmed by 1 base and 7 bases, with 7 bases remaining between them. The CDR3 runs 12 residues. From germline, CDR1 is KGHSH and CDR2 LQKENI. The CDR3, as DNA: TGTGCCAGCTCACCACAAAGGGGTGAAGCTTTCTTT. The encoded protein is CASSPQRGEAFF.